These T cell receptor beta chains were read from a single sample in a study of shared clonotypes between healthy human individuals. Using immunoSEQ multiplex PCR, the repertoire was profiled, and TCRdb retains in-frame clones only, with some absent. The sample records 2 million to 2.5 million clones, over 85% being singletons. Source material: naive CD4+ T cells from PBMCs. These receptors were collected from a man between 18 and 29 years old in good health. Some clones in this sample may be carry-over from other donors' samples. Both conserved end residues are part of each CDR3. Each record gives: V gene, clone size, D gene, J gene, CDR3 protein, CDR3 DNA. The D gene is left open where the match is weak. Clone size appears in some rows only: once, few, many, or a class for an expanded clone.

TRBV2,-,-,TRBJ2-7,CASSQGLGEAYEQYF,TGTGCCAGCAGCCAGGGGCTGGGGGAGGCCTACGAGCAGTACTTC
TRBV5-6,-,-,TRBJ2-7,CASTPTWEQYF,TGTGCCAGCACCCCAACGTGGGAGCAGTACTTC
TRBV7-3,-,TRBD1,TRBJ2-7,CASSQDRAGTYEQYF,TGTGCCAGCAGCCAGGACAGGGCGGGGACCTACGAGCAGTACTTC
TRBV10-1,-,-,TRBJ2-7,CASSEYGVYEQYF,TGCGCCAGCAGTGAATACGGGGTCTACGAGCAGTACTTC
TRBV6-5,few,TRBD1,TRBJ1-3,CASRQGAGNTIYF,TGTGCCAGTCGACAGGGCGCTGGAAACACCATATATTTT
TRBV12-2,-,-,TRBJ1-2,CASRLDTRGKGFCYGYTF,TGTGCAAGTCGCTTAGATACGCGAGGGAAAGGGTTTTGCTATGGCTACACCTTC
TRBV29-1,-,-,TRBJ2-5,CSVELYWTQVRETQYF,TGCAGCGTTGAACTTTACTGGACACAAGTGAGGGAGACCCAGTACTTC
TRBV27,-,TRBD2,TRBJ2-4,CASSPGGGSVQYF,TGTGCCAGCAGTCCGGGCGGCGGGAGTGTTCAGTACTTC
TRBV5-1,-,-,TRBJ2-7,CASSFGGPYEQYF,TGCGCCAGCAGCTTCGGGGGCCCCTACGAGCAGTACTTC
TRBV5-8,once,-,TRBJ2-6,CASSLLSSGANVLTF,TGTGCCAGCAGCTTGCTCAGCTCTGGGGCCAACGTCCTGACTTTC
TRBV28,-,-,TRBJ2-7,CASSPYRLSTASYEQYF,TGTGCCAGCAGTCCTTACCGATTATCGACAGCCTCCTACGAGCAGTACTTC
TRBV18,-,TRBD2,TRBJ2-1,CASSLAGGYNEQFF,TGTGCCAGCTCACTAGCGGGAGGATACAATGAGCAGTTCTTC
TRBV28,-,-,TRBJ1-2,CASSLSSGSYGYTF,TGTGCCAGCAGTTTGAGTTCCGGATCCTATGGCTACACCTTC
TRBV5-6,-,TRBD1,TRBJ1-2,CASREARQGAYYGGYTF,TGTGCCAGCAGGGAAGCTAGACAGGGGGCGTATTATGGTGGCTACACCTTC
TRBV7-9,-,-,TRBJ2-1,CASSLGDYNEQFF,TGTGCCAGCAGCTTAGGGGACTACAATGAGCAGTTCTTC
TRBV28,-,TRBD1,TRBJ1-2,CASTPGQDYGYTF,TGTGCCAGCACCCCGGGACAGGACTATGGCTACACCTTC
TRBV7-2,-,TRBD1,TRBJ1-2,CASSQRQGWYGYTF,TGTGCCAGCAGCCAAAGACAGGGATGGTATGGCTACACCTTC
TRBV5-6,-,TRBD1,TRBJ2-7,CASSGGQGPSVGF,TGTGCCAGCAGCGGTGGACAGGGGCCCTCAGTGGGGTTC
TRBV9,-,-,TRBJ1-3,CASSTGSYGNTIYF,TGTGCCAGCAGTACAGGGTCGTATGGAAACACCATATATTTT
TRBV7-9,once,TRBD1,TRBJ2-7,CASSEGQGAYEQYF,TGTGCCAGCAGCGAGGGACAGGGGGCCTACGAGCAGTACTTC
TRBV28,-,-,TRBJ1-5,CASGAQIQPQHF,TGTGCCAGCGGCGCACAGATCCAGCCCCAGCATTTT
TRBV2,few,TRBD1,TRBJ1-5,CASSRQGDQPQHF,TGTGCCAGCAGTCGACAGGGGGATCAGCCCCAGCATTTT
TRBV15,-,-,TRBJ1-4,CATSRWGSNEKLFF,TGTGCCACCAGCAGGTGGGGGTCGAATGAAAAACTGTTTTTT
TRBV18,-,-,TRBJ1-3,CASSPPRDYGNTIYF,TGTGCCAGCTCACCACCCAGGGACTATGGAAACACCATATATTTT
TRBV11-3,-,-,TRBJ2-2,CASSPTRGGELFF,TGTGCCAGCTCACCCACCCGGGGGGGGGAGCTGTTTTTT
TRBV18,once,-,TRBJ2-2,CASSPDRSTGELFF,TGTGCCAGCTCACCCGATAGGTCTACCGGGGAGCTGTTTTTT
TRBV29-1,-,-,TRBJ2-7,CSVAAAGEQYF,TGCAGCGTTGCGGCGGCCGGCGAGCAGTACTTC
TRBV7-6,-,-,TRBJ1-4,CASSFSPGHDEKLFF,TGTGCCAGCAGCTTTTCTCCGGGACACGATGAAAAACTGTTTTTT
TRBV18,-,TRBD1,TRBJ2-7,CASSPQGALNEQYF,TGTGCCAGCTCACCACAGGGGGCGTTAAACGAGCAGTACTTC
TRBV11-2,once,-,TRBJ1-1,CASSLWGPNTEAFF,TGTGCCAGCAGCTTATGGGGGCCGAACACTGAAGCTTTCTTT